This T cell receptor beta chain was identified in a study of blood T cell repertoires in COVID-19. The overall study: PBMCs, B-cell-depleted T cells, or T cells provided the cDNA or gDNA that made up the material.

How the authors handled the data: Nucleated cell counts were estimated from reference gene primer amplification. Generated by immunoSEQ multiplex PCR, the TCRdb table keeps only in-frame clones and is missing some. V and J calls and clone size are copied from that table; D and trimming were computed from the DNA. The sample consists of approximately 180,000 clones, more than 75% of them appearing once. Participant-reported clinical history was the basis for cohort assignment. This clone was seen a handful of times. The germline gives CDR1 SQVTM, CDR2 ANQGSEA. CDR3 length: 14 residues. Trimming shortened V by 5 bases and J by 6 bases, and 19 bases separated the two germline ends.

The rearrangement joins TRBV29-1 to TRBJ1-2, with D maybe TRBD1 (5 bases). The receptor was isolated from a woman aged 45-60 years who had recovered from COVID-19. The material sequenced was PBMCs or T cells enriched from blood (not recorded which). The CDR3 protein is CSVRVGQGENGYTF. In DNA, the CDR3 is TGCAGCGTTAGGGTGGGGCAGGGCGAGAATGGCTACACCTTC.